The entry that follows covers one T cell receptor (beta chain) sequence. CDR1 and CDR2 (germline): SGHTA, FQGNSA. V dropped 5 bases and J dropped 4; count of bases not matched to a gene: 11. The CDR3 contains 16 residues. Method: immunoSEQ multiplex PCR; TCRdb's copy keeps in-frame clones and lacks some. The repertoire holds more than 150,000 clones, with around 79% as singletons. These data originate in a study of blood T cell repertoires in COVID-19. Study in general: There were acute and convalescent COVID-19 samples, and they came from the United States, Italy and Spain.

The genes are TRBV7-2 and TRBJ2-7; 10 bases are shared with TRBD2. The sequencing input was peripheral blood. The TCR was taken from a woman aged 70-85 years with acute or convalescent COVID-19. The CDR3 nucleotides are TGTGCCAGCAGCCTGGATTCCACTAGCGGGGTTTACGAGCAGTACTTC. As protein: CASSLDSTSGVYEQYF.